This entry lists 26 T cell receptor beta chains sequenced from one sample in a study of blood T cell repertoires in COVID-19. Clones were sequenced by immunoSEQ multiplex PCR, and TCRdb holds only the in-frame ones, with some missing. The sample has under 140,000 clones; 70% to 90% are singletons. The sample comprised peripheral blood. The receptor source for this set is a woman between 45 and 65 years old with acute or convalescent COVID-19.

V is TRBV20-1 and J is TRBJ2-7; no clear D. The CDR3 is made up of 12 amino acids. Trimming left V 3 bases short and J 4 bases short, with 10 bases between. CDR1 and CDR2 from the germline V gene are DFQATT and SNEGSKA (reference sequence). CDR3: CSASVSEYEQYF. Written as DNA, the CDR3 is TGCAGTGCTAGTGTCTCAGAATACGAGCAGTACTTC.

This sequence joins TRBV10-3 and TRBJ1-5; TRBD1 might be the D (6 bases). This CDR3 is 13 amino acids long. Between the trimmed V and J ends, which lost 10 bases and 1 base, there was a span of 11 bases. The germline gives CDR1 ENHRY, CDR2 SYGVKD. The CDR3 reads CATQDSSNQPQHF. The CDR3 bases are TGTGCCACCCAGGACAGCAGCAATCAGCCCCAGCATTTT.

CDR3 nucleotide sequence: TGTGCCAGCAGCTTACTAGCGGGAGTAAGTGGGGCCAACGTCCTGACTTTC. It is translated as CASSLLAGVSGANVLTF. V gene TRBV7-2 combines with J gene TRBJ2-6; 10 bases agree with TRBD2. The CDR3 is made up of 17 amino acids. The trim removed 2 bases at V and 3 bases at J, leaving 4 bases unmatched. CDR1 is SGHTA, CDR2 FQGNSA, per germline.

This clone was seen a single time. The V and J genes are TRBV4-1 and TRBJ2-5, with 10 bases matching TRBD1. J was trimmed by 4 bases and V by 3 bases; bases with no gene match: 11. Germline lookup yields CDR1 MGHRA and CDR2 YSYEKL. The CDR3 totals 17 residues. The CDR3 here is CASSQATGTGVRETQYF. The CDR3, as DNA: TGCGCCAGCAGCCAGGCTACCGGGACAGGGGTACGAGAGACCCAGTACTTC.

J is TRBJ1-2 and V is TRBV9; perhaps TRBD1 as D (6 bases). The CDR3 has 14 amino acids. The germline gives CDR1 SGDLS, CDR2 YYNGEE. V dropped 0 bases and J dropped 2 bases, with 8 bases sitting between them. The CDR3 DNA sequence: TGTGCCAGCAGCGTAGGGCAGGGGAACTATGGCTACACCTTC. It specifies CASSVGQGNYGYTF. Full variable domain (missing parts from reference TRBV9 and TRBJ1-2): DSGVTQTPKHLITATGQRVTLRCSPRSGDLSVYWYQQSLDQGLQFLIQYYNGEERAKGNILERFSAQQFPDLHSELNLSSLELGDSALYFCASSVGQGNYGYTFGSGTRLTVV.

This rearrangement joins TRBV7-9 to TRBJ2-1; tentative D call: TRBD2 (5 bases). V lost 5 bases to trimming and J lost 7 bases, with 15 bases between them. The germline gives CDR1 SEHNR, CDR2 FQNEAQ (reference sequence). CDR3 length equals 14 residues. CDR3 region: CASSHEGSLNEQFF. The CDR3 DNA follows: TGTGCCAGCAGCCACGAGGGTAGCTTAAATGAGCAGTTCTTC.

In its sample, this clone was seen once. This chain links TRBV6-5 with TRBJ2-2; TRBD2 might be the D (5 bases). Trimming took 6 bases from V and 2 from J, leaving 10 bases between them. The CDR3 has 14 amino acids. CDR1 is MNHEY, CDR2 SVGAGI, per germline. CDR3 in DNA: TGTGCCAGCAGGAGCGGCCCCAACACCGGGGAGCTGTTTTTT. It encodes CASRSGPNTGELFF.

The chain joins TRBV19 to TRBJ2-7, with a weak D call TRBD2 (5 bases). The V gene's germline CDR1 is LNHDA and CDR2 SQIVND (reference sequence). The CDR3 sequence is 15 residues long. Trimming took 1 base from V and 3 from J, leaving 13 bases between them. Here the CDR3 reads CASSIGSLEGYEQYF. The CDR3 region has the DNA TGTGCCAGTAGTATAGGTTCCCTTGAGGGCTACGAGCAGTACTTC.

This clone was counted between two and nine times. The V call is TRBV6-5, the J call TRBJ2-1; D call uncertain. Per germline, CDR1 MNHEY and CDR2 SVGAGI. This CDR3 is built from 13 residues. V shed 5 bases and J shed 7 bases, with 12 bases lying between them. CDR3 sequence: CASSMSSKNEQFF. CDR3 coding DNA: TGTGCCAGCAGTATGTCTTCTAAGAATGAGCAGTTCTTC.

The chain is built from TRBV7-2 and TRBJ2-3; no reliable D call. This CDR3 is built from 14 residues. Germline CDR1 and CDR2: SGHTA and FQGNSA. V was shortened by 1 base and J by 2 bases, with 7 bases between the two germline ends. The CDR3 reads CASSLEQVTDTQYF. The CDR3 DNA follows: TGTGCCAGCAGCTTAGAGCAGGTCACAGATACGCAGTATTTT.

The genes are TRBV18 and TRBJ1-3; 9 positions agree with TRBD1. V lost 3 bases and J lost 2; bases outside the gene matches: 2. The CDR3 runs to 15 residues. Germline lookup yields CDR1 KGHSH and CDR2 LQKENI. The CDR3 sequence: CASSPTGGTGNTIYF. In DNA form, the CDR3 reads TGTGCCAGCTCACCGACAGGGGGAACTGGAAACACCATATATTTT.

This sequence joins TRBV11-2 and TRBJ2-1, with 8 nucleotides matching TRBD1. With 1 base clipped from V and 4 bases from J, the junction kept 6 bases outside the gene matches. Germline assignment: CDR1 SGHAT and CDR2 FQNNGV. The CDR3 extends over 16 amino acids. CDR3 in DNA: TGTGCCAGCAGCTTAGCGTGGGACAGGCCATACAATGAGCAGTTCTTC. It translates to CASSLAWDRPYNEQFF. Combining the CDR3 with reference TRBV11-2 and TRBJ2-1 gives the whole variable domain EAGVAQSPRYKIIEKRQSVAFWCNPISGHATLYWYQQILGQGPKLLIQFQNNGVVDDSQLPKDRFSAERLKGVDSTLKIQPAKLEDSAVYLCASSLAWDRPYNEQFFGPGTRLTVL.

The chain combines TRBV6-5 with TRBJ1-6; 7 nucleotides line up with TRBD1. Germline V CDR1 and CDR2: MNHEY, SVGAGI. Losses at the gene ends were 0 bases for V and 6 bases for J; bases not matched to a gene: 5. The CDR3 runs to 16 residues. CDR3 DNA sequence: TGTGCCAGCAGTTACTCAGGGGGCGCGAGTAATTCACCCCTCCACTTT. It is translated as CASSYSGGASNSPLHF.

The CDR3 protein is CASSPSRDRGNNEQFF. The CDR3 region has the DNA TGTGCCAGCAGCCCCTCTAGGGACAGGGGAAACAATGAGCAGTTCTTC. The V call is TRBV11-3, the J call TRBJ2-1, with 10 bases that match TRBD1. V trimming: 5 bases; J trimming: 5 bases; junction bases outside the gene matches: 9. The germline gives CDR1 SGHNT, CDR2 YENEEA. The CDR3 sequence is 16 residues long.

V and J are TRBV28 and TRBJ1-6; D might be TRBD1 (5 bases). Germline V gives CDR1 MDHEN, CDR2 SYDVKM. The ends were cut back, 5 bases at V and 9 bases at J, with 11 bases in the middle. This CDR3 comprises 13 residues. The CDR3 reads CASSRDLGSPLHF. The CDR3 DNA is TGTGCCAGCAGTCGGGACTTAGGTTCACCCCTCCACTTT.

V gene TRBV19 combines with J gene TRBJ1-2; D is perhaps TRBD1 (5 bases). The CDR3 length is 15 residues. The V end was cut by 5 bases, the J end by 4 bases, with 17 bases between. Germline CDR1 is LNHDA and CDR2 is SQIVND (reference sequence). The CDR3, as DNA: TGTGCCAGTAGTCCTGCCGGGACGGGAGCCTATGGCTACACCTTC. Translation: CASSPAGTGAYGYTF.

The chain carries TRBV18 and TRBJ1-1; no clear D gene. Trimming left V 6 bases short and J 8 bases short, with 16 bases between. The CDR3 sequence is 13 residues long. The germline V gene has CDR1 KGHSH and CDR2 LQKENI. The DNA for the CDR3 is TGTGCCAGCTCCAACGTGGCAGGCCTAGAAGCTTTCTTT. It encodes CASSNVAGLEAFF.

The chain uses TRBV6-4 and TRBJ2-1, with 12 positions matching TRBD2. Germline CDR1 and CDR2: MRHNA and SNTAGT. The CDR3 totals 16 residues. V lost 1 base to trimming and J lost 9 bases; unmatched junction nucleotides: 7. The CDR3 region is CASSDWASGRVSEQFF. CDR3 nucleotide sequence: TGTGCCAGCAGTGACTGGGCTAGCGGGAGGGTGTCTGAGCAGTTCTTC.

This chain joins TRBV5-4 and TRBJ2-3; D unresolved. CDR3 size: 14 residues. Per the germline V gene, CDR1 is SGHNT and CDR2 is YYREEE (reference sequence). V lost 4 bases and J lost 2, with 11 bases in between. The CDR3 loop reads CASSVDPNTDTQYF. CDR3 bases: TGTGCCAGCAGCGTGGACCCTAACACAGATACGCAGTATTTT.

The chain has TRBV19 and TRBJ2-2; possible D gene TRBD1, 5 bases. The CDR3 covers 13 residues. Germline CDR1 reads LNHDA; CDR2 reads SQIVND (reference sequence). Trimming pared 2 bases from V and 8 bases from J, leaving 9 bases between. The CDR3 DNA follows: TGTGCCAGTAGTATAAAACAGGCTGGGGAGCTGTTTTTT. It is translated as CASSIKQAGELFF. Filled out from reference TRBV19 and TRBJ2-2, the complete variable domain reads DGGITQSPKYLFRKEGQNVTLSCEQNLNHDAMYWYRQDPGQGLRLIYYSQIVNDFQKGDIAEGYSVSREKKESFPLTVTSAQKNPTAFYLCASSIKQAGELFFGEGSRLTVL.

The chain carries TRBV5-1 and TRBJ2-3; D unresolved. Trimming cost V 0 bases and J 5 bases, with 13 bases left between them. Germline assignment: CDR1 SGHRS and CDR2 YFSETQ. The CDR3 runs 15 residues. CDR3 DNA sequence: TGCGCCAGCAGCTTGGGAGTCCGATCGGGAGATACGCAGTATTTT. The encoded protein is CASSLGVRSGDTQYF.

The rearrangement links TRBV9 to TRBJ2-2, with TRBD2 identical over 10 bases. V shed 0 bases, J shed 1 base, and the junction held 0 bases outside the gene matches. The germline gives CDR1 SGDLS, CDR2 YYNGEE. The CDR3 loop spans 16 amino acids. The CDR3 DNA reads TGTGCCAGCAGCGTAGGACTAGCGGGGAACACCGGGGAGCTGTTTTTT. Encoded protein: CASSVGLAGNTGELFF. The whole variable domain, remainder taken from reference TRBV9 and TRBJ2-2, is DSGVTQTPKHLITATGQRVTLRCSPRSGDLSVYWYQQSLDQGLQFLIQYYNGEERAKGNILERFSAQQFPDLHSELNLSSLELGDSALYFCASSVGLAGNTGELFFGEGSRLTVL.

J is TRBJ2-2 and V is TRBV14; TRBD1 aligns across 8 bases. CDR1 is SGHDN, CDR2 FVKESK, per germline. With V trimmed by 4 bases and J by 1 base, 5 bases remained unmatched. The CDR3 is 16 amino acids. The CDR3: CASSRKTGVNTGELFF. CDR3 bases: TGTGCCAGCAGCCGCAAGACAGGGGTGAACACCGGGGAGCTGTTTTTT.

The V and J genes are TRBV5-5 and TRBJ2-7; D gene ambiguous. Per the germline V gene, CDR1 is SGHKS and CDR2 is YYEKEE (reference sequence). Trimming removed 1 base from V and 4 bases from J, with 6 bases in between. The CDR3 consists of 12 residues. CDR3 sequence reads: CASSLLDYEQYF. The DNA of the CDR3 is TGTGCCAGCAGCTTGTTAGATTACGAGCAGTACTTC.

This rearrangement joins TRBV28 to TRBJ2-3, with a tentative D call TRBD2 (5 bases). CDR1 and CDR2 (germline): MDHEN, SYDVKM. Trimming shortened V by 1 base and J by 10 bases, and 9 bases separated the two germline ends. The CDR3 sequence is 12 residues long. Here the CDR3 DNA reads TGTGCCAGCAGTTTATTGAGGGAACCGCAGTATTTT. Its protein is CASSLLREPQYF.

This rearrangement joins TRBV20-1 to TRBJ2-3; 7 bases agree with TRBD1. This CDR3 comprises 14 residues. The junction had 9 bases not matched to a gene; V was cut back by 3 bases and J by 6 bases. Germline V gives CDR1 DFQATT, CDR2 SNEGSKA (reference sequence). The CDR3 spells CSASLTGTSDTQYF. CDR3 in DNA: TGCAGTGCTAGTCTGACAGGGACGTCCGATACGCAGTATTTT.